Presented here are 12 T cell receptor beta chains from one specimen sequenced in a study of CD8 T cells in Susac syndrome. Random hexamers were used to reverse transcribe an amount of roughly 0.5 to 1 ug RNA. Each CDR3 protein is one row after TCRdb ran MiXCR on the immunoSEQ multiplex PCR reads. The sample carries roughly 150,000 distinct CDR3 sequences, about 95% recorded once. What was sequenced was CD4+ T cells from PBMCs. These receptors all stem from a human donor with Susac syndrome.

The rearrangement uses TRBV4-3 and TRBJ2-7; weak D call: TRBD2 (5 bases). Between the trimmed V and J ends, which lost 2 bases and 7 bases, there was a span of 15 bases. Germline CDR1 LGHNA, CDR2 YSLEER. The CDR3 totals 14 residues. CDR3 residues: CASSQMPLSGEQYF. The CDR3 DNA reads as TGCGCCAGCAGCCAAATGCCCCTATCGGGGGAGCAGTACTTC.

The chain is built from TRBV10-3 and TRBJ2-1, with D tentatively TRBD1 or TRBD2 (5 bases each). The CDR3 has 15 amino acids. V was shortened by 6 bases and J by 8 bases, with 20 bases between the two germline ends. Germline V gene data show CDR1 as ENHRY and CDR2 as SYGVKD. The CDR3 nucleotides read TGTGCCATCAGCAGAGGGACGGTTACAACGCATGAGCAGTTCTTC. The encoded protein is CAISRGTVTTHEQFF.

This chain connects TRBV6-7 to TRBJ2-1; tentatively, D is TRBD1 or TRBD2 (5 bases each). TRBV6-7 is flagged as an ORF with uncertain function. Between the trimmed V and J ends, which lost 5 bases and 15 bases, there was a span of 8 bases. CDR3 size: 9 residues. This chain's CDR3 is CASSRDPFF. The CDR3 DNA reads TGTGCCAGCAGTCGGGACCCGTTCTTC.

V and J are TRBV20-1 and TRBJ2-7; D is undetermined. Trimming shortened V by 3 bases and J by 7 bases, and 13 bases separated the two germline ends. Germline V gene data show CDR1 as DFQATT and CDR2 as SNEGSKA (reference sequence). The CDR3 totals 12 residues. The DNA of the CDR3 is TGCAGTGCTAGCGGGCGTAGTGGAGAGCAGTACTTC. Its translation is CSASGRSGEQYF.

In DNA, the CDR3 is TGTGCCAGCAGACGCAGCGGCCTTAGGTACGAGCAGTACTTC. As protein: CASRRSGLRYEQYF. V usage is TRBV2 and J usage is TRBJ2-7, with D possibly TRBD2 on 5 matching bases. Between the trimmed V and J ends, which lost 6 bases and 4 bases, there was a span of 16 bases. The CDR3 extends over 14 amino acids. Germline-derived CDR1 and CDR2 are SNHLY and FYNNEI.

The chain links TRBV4-1 to TRBJ2-7, with TRBD1 identical over 7 bases. Trimming cost V 1 base and J 2 bases; bases outside gene matches: 5. The germline V gene has CDR1 MGHRA and CDR2 YSYEKL. CDR3 length: 15 residues. The CDR3 spells CASSQVRDSAYEQYF. Written as DNA, the CDR3 is TGCGCCAGCAGCCAAGTCCGGGACAGCGCCTACGAGCAGTACTTC.

The V and J genes are TRBV20-1 and TRBJ2-1; TRBD1 matches 7 bases. J lost 0 bases, V lost 4 bases, and 3 bases had no gene match. The CDR3 extends over 14 amino acids. CDR1 DFQATT and CDR2 SNEGSKA come from the germline V gene (reference sequence). The CDR3 DNA reads TGCAGTGCTACGACAGGGAGCTCCTACAATGAGCAGTTCTTC. The encoded protein is CSATTGSSYNEQFF.

The CDR3 nucleotides are TGTGCCAGCAGCGAGACAGGGATTAATTCACCCCTCCACTTT. It is translated as CASSETGINSPLHF. V and J are TRBV7-3 and TRBJ1-6; 7 nucleotides line up with TRBD1. V was clipped by 5 bases and J by 6 bases; unmatched bases: 4. CDR3 length equals 14 residues. Germline CDR1 is SGHTA and CDR2 is FQGTGA.

The CDR3 sequence is CASSPIGRGDYEQYF. CDR3 coding DNA: TGTGCCAGCTCCCCCATCGGTAGAGGGGACTACGAGCAGTACTTC. This chain connects TRBV18 to TRBJ2-7; D possibly matches TRBD1 or TRBD2 (5 bases each). The CDR3 contains 15 residues. The ends were cut back, 6 bases at V and 3 bases at J, with 18 bases in the middle. Germline V lookup: CDR1 KGHSH, CDR2 LQKENI.

The chain joins TRBV29-1 to TRBJ1-1, with TRBD1 as a possible D gene (5 bases). V lost 7 bases, J lost 0 bases, and 12 bases lay in between. In germline, CDR1 is SQVTM, CDR2 ANQGSEA. The CDR3 is 13 amino acids. The CDR3, as DNA: TGCAGCGGTGGGGCCGGATTGAACACTGAAGCTTTCTTT. It codes for CSGGAGLNTEAFF.

CDR3 in DNA: TGCAGTGTCAGTGGGATGGGTGCAGATACGCAGTATTTT. As protein: CSVSGMGADTQYF. The chain is built from TRBV20-1 and TRBJ2-3; no clear D gene. Deletions cut 7 bases from V and 4 bases from J, with 15 bases between. The CDR3 has 13 residues. Germline-derived CDR1 and CDR2 are DFQATT and SNEGSKA (reference sequence).

The chain is built from TRBV29-1 and TRBJ2-7; perhaps TRBD1 as D (6 bases). The V end lost 4 bases, the J end lost 2 bases, and 9 bases lay between the germline ends. CDR1 and CDR2 (germline): SQVTM, ANQGSEA. The CDR3 contains 12 residues. The CDR3 DNA reads TGCAGCGTTGGGACAGTACCCTACGAGCAGTACTTC. This sequence encodes CSVGTVPYEQYF.